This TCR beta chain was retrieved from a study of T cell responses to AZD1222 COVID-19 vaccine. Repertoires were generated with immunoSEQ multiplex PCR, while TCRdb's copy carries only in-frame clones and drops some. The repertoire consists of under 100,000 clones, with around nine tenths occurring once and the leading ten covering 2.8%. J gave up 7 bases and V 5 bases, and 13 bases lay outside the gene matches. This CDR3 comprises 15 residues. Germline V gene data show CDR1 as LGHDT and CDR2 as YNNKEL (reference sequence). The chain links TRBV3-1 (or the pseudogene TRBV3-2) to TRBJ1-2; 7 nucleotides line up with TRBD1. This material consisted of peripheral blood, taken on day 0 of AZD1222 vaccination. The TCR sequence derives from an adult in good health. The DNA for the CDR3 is TGTGCCAGCAGCAAAAAGGGGGCAGGGGACGCTGGCTACACCTTC. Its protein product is CASSKKGAGDAGYTF.